This T cell receptor (beta chain) was sequenced during a study of blood T cell repertoires in COVID-19. At the level of the study: The United States, Italy and Spain were the sources of the acute and convalescent COVID-19 samples. In each case, the material was cDNA or gDNA derived from T cells, B-cell-depleted T cells, or PBMCs.

The table lists this clone with a few counts. Per the original data handling: How many nucleated cells were present was estimated from reference gene primer amplification. The assay was immunoSEQ multiplex PCR, and TCRdb's table has in-frame clones only and misses some. Clonal size and the V and J genes are those of that table, whereas D and trimming came from the DNA. Among a few hundred thousand clones, about nine tenths were seen once, and the ten largest hold approximately 2.1%. Germline lookup yields CDR1 SGHRS and CDR2 YFSETQ. This CDR3 has 14 amino acids. With V trimmed by 3 bases and J by 7 bases, 6 bases remained unmatched.

This clonotype originated in a man aged 30 to 39 who had recovered from COVID-19. The chain uses TRBV5-1 and TRBJ1-5; TRBD1 matches at 8 bases. The sequenced sample was peripheral blood. In DNA, the CDR3 is TGCGCCAGCAGCTCGACAGGGGCGGGACAGCCCCAGCATTTT. It specifies CASSSTGAGQPQHF.